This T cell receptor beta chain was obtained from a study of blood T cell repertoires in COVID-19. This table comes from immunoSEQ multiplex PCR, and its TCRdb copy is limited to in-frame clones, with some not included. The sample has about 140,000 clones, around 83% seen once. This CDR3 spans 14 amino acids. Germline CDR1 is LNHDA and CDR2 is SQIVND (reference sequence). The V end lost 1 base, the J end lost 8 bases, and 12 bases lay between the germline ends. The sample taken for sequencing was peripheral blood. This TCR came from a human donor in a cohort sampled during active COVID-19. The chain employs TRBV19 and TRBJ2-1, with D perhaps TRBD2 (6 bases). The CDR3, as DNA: TGTGCCAGTAGTATAGTGACTAGACCCTATGAGCAGTTCTTC. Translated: CASSIVTRPYEQFF.